These 21 T cell receptor beta chains were sequenced from one sample in a study of cytomegalovirus exposure and HLA in healthy donors. Amplification used 60 Vbeta primers and 13 Jbeta primers. Repertoires were generated with immunoSEQ multiplex PCR, while TCRdb's copy carries only in-frame clones and drops some. This repertoire shows under 130,000 clones, about 80% found once; its top ten account for more than 2%. The sample consisted of PBMCs. The receptors originated from a man aged 45-60 years in good health and CMV-seropositive.

This clone was observed a few times. V is TRBV9 and J is TRBJ2-3; 12 nucleotides match TRBD2. In germline, CDR1 is SGDLS, CDR2 YYNGEE. V lost 4 bases to trimming and J lost 5 bases; unmatched junction nucleotides: 8. The CDR3 covers 16 residues. The CDR3 bases are TGTGCCAGCAGCTTCAGACTAGCGGGGGCGGTAGATACGCAGTATTTT. Translated, it gives CASSFRLAGAVDTQYF.

The chain recombines TRBV12-5 with TRBJ2-7; possible D gene TRBD2, 6 bases. Germline values: CDR1 LGHNT, CDR2 FRNRAP. This CDR3 region has 16 residues. Trimming removed 7 bases from V and 2 bases from J, with 21 bases in between. CDR3 coding DNA: TGTGCTAGTGCCATTGGGTATCTAGCGAATGCCTACGAGCAGTACTTC. As protein: CASAIGYLANAYEQYF.

The chain carries TRBV5-5 and TRBJ2-6; 8 bases align to TRBD1. J was trimmed by 0 bases and V by 6 bases; bases with no gene match: 8. CDR1 and CDR2 (germline): SGHKS, YYEKEE (reference sequence). This CDR3 has 17 residues. CDR3 amino acids: CASILDRVPSGANVLTF. The CDR3 coding sequence is TGTGCCAGCATCCTGGACAGGGTCCCCTCTGGGGCCAACGTCCTGACTTTC.

The count of this clone is one. This rearrangement joins TRBV4-1 to TRBJ2-5; 9 bases fit TRBD1. V trimming: 8 bases; J trimming: 4 bases; junction bases outside the gene matches: 8. CDR1 and CDR2 (germline): MGHRA, YSYEKL. This CDR3 has 14 amino acids. The CDR3, as DNA: TGCGCCAGCCGTGCTCCGGGACAGGGAGAGACCCAGTACTTC. Translation gives CASRAPGQGETQYF.

This clone was observed a few times. The chain couples TRBV5-1 to TRBJ2-7; 10 bases align to TRBD1. J gave up 4 bases and V 0 bases, and 7 bases lay outside the gene matches. CDR1 is SGHRS and CDR2 is YFSETQ in the germline V gene. This CDR3 has 16 amino acids. The chain's CDR3 is CASSLALGQGYYEQYF. The DNA of the CDR3 is TGCGCCAGCAGCTTGGCCTTGGGACAGGGGTATTACGAGCAGTACTTC.

This chain joins TRBV29-1 and TRBJ1-1; TRBD1 might be the D (6 bases). This CDR3 is built from 13 residues. Germline V CDR1 and CDR2: SQVTM, ANQGSEA. Trimming shortened V by 7 bases and J by 5 bases, and 17 bases separated the two germline ends. The chain's CDR3 is CSAGTGSRTEAFF. The CDR3 coding sequence is TGCAGCGCCGGAACAGGGAGTCGTACTGAAGCTTTCTTT.

The rearrangement links TRBV5-6 to TRBJ1-5, with D perhaps TRBD1 (6 bases). Trimming left V 5 bases short and J 5 bases short, with 14 bases between. The CDR3 is 14 residues long. The germline gives CDR1 SGHDT, CDR2 YYEEEE. The CDR3: CASSLLSGDQPQHF. CDR3 DNA sequence: TGTGCCAGCAGTTTGCTTTCAGGGGATCAGCCCCAGCATTTT.

Details on this clone: The junction does not match germline at one end; this may be a read error. The V call is TRBV5-1, the J call TRBJ2-1; 8 bases are a match to TRBD2. Germline loops: CDR1 SGHRS, CDR2 YFSETQ. The CDR3 is 16 amino acids. CDR3 amino acids: CASSRLSPAGDKEQFF. The CDR3 DNA reads TGCGCCAGCAGCCGTCTGAGTCCAGCGGGAGACAAGGAGCAGTTCTTC.

The rearrangement links TRBV5-1 to TRBJ1-4; 7 bases map to TRBD1. The V gene's germline CDR1 is SGHRS and CDR2 YFSETQ. V was clipped by 0 bases and J by 6 bases; unmatched bases: 2. CDR3 length: 14 residues. The CDR3 DNA sequence: TGCGCCAGCAGCTTGGGACAGGGTGATGAAAAACTGTTTTTT. Protein: CASSLGQGDEKLFF.

The chain joins TRBV11-3 to TRBJ2-3; D remains ambiguous. V was trimmed by 4 bases and J by 1 base, leaving 3 bases between them. This CDR3 has 12 amino acids. The V gene's germline CDR1 is SGHNT and CDR2 YENEEA. The CDR3 spells CASSSRTDTQYF. As DNA, the CDR3 is TGTGCCAGCAGCTCTCGCACAGATACGCAGTATTTT.

The chain carries TRBV14 and TRBJ2-7; 7 bases map to TRBD1. CDR1 and CDR2 from the germline V gene are SGHDN and FVKESK. Trimming at V came to 4 bases and at J to 0 bases, leaving 3 bases not matched to a gene. The CDR3 length is 14 residues. The DNA for the CDR3 is TGTGCCAGCAGCCCTACAGGGGTCTCCTACGAGCAGTACTTC. Protein: CASSPTGVSYEQYF.

This chain uses TRBV19 with TRBJ2-5; D perhaps matches TRBD2 (6 bases). The V end was cut by 5 bases, the J end by 2 bases, with 18 bases between. Germline assignment: CDR1 LNHDA and CDR2 SQIVND (reference sequence). CDR3 size: 16 residues. CDR3 in amino acids: CASSGGRILAQETQYF. DNA for the CDR3: TGTGCCAGTAGTGGGGGGAGAATCCTAGCTCAAGAGACCCAGTACTTC.

This clone appeared once. The chain recombines TRBV9 with TRBJ1-1; TRBD1 agrees at 12 bases. CDR1 is SGDLS and CDR2 is YYNGEE in the germline V gene. Trimming at V came to 4 bases and at J to 7 bases, leaving 14 bases not matched to a gene. CDR3 length equals 17 residues. The CDR3 DNA is TGTGCCAGCAGCACCACATCCGGGACAGGGGGCTTGGGTGAAGCTTTCTTT. Its translation: CASSTTSGTGGLGEAFF.

V usage is TRBV6-6 and J usage is TRBJ2-3, with 11 positions matching TRBD2. The CDR3 consists of 15 residues. From germline, CDR1 is MNHNY and CDR2 SVGAGI (reference sequence). V dropped 6 bases and J dropped 2; count of bases not matched to a gene: 4. CDR3 sequence: CASRGTSGDTDTQYF. In nucleotides, the CDR3 is TGTGCCAGCAGAGGGACTAGCGGTGACACAGATACGCAGTATTTT.

This clone was counted between two and nine times. V is TRBV5-1 and J is TRBJ1-5; D is undetermined. The V gene's germline CDR1 is SGHRS and CDR2 YFSETQ. Trimming shortened V by 2 bases and J by 8 bases, and 8 bases separated the two germline ends. This CDR3 has 12 amino acids. CDR3 sequence: CASSLTGEPQHF. In DNA form, the CDR3 reads TGCGCCAGCAGCTTAACCGGAGAGCCCCAGCATTTT.

The rearrangement links TRBV4-2 to TRBJ2-5; D possibly corresponds to TRBD2 (5 bases). Germline CDR1 reads LGHNA; CDR2 reads YNFKEQ. This CDR3 has 16 amino acids. V lost 4 bases, J lost 7 bases, and 22 bases lay in between. The CDR3 DNA reads as TGTGCCAGCAGCCTCGCCCTCCCGGCCCCGAGCGGGACCCAGTACTTC. Translating gives CASSLALPAPSGTQYF.

The rearrangement uses TRBV29-1 and TRBJ1-2, with a weak D call TRBD1 (5 bases). CDR1 is SQVTM and CDR2 is ANQGSEA in the germline V gene. This CDR3 region has 12 residues. The germline V and J ends were trimmed by 6 bases and 3 bases, with 11 bases remaining between them. DNA for the CDR3: TGCAGCGTCCTCGGGGGGGACTATGGCTACACCTTC. Protein product: CSVLGGDYGYTF.

The rearrangement uses TRBV11-2 and TRBJ2-1, with D possibly TRBD2 on 7 matching bases. CDR1 and CDR2 from the germline V gene are SGHAT and FQNNGV. CDR3 length: 14 residues. V was cut by 5 bases and J by 7 bases, with 15 bases left in between. The CDR3 protein is CASSVSRGGNEQFF. The DNA for the CDR3 is TGTGCCAGCAGCGTGAGCAGGGGAGGGAATGAGCAGTTCTTC.

The V and J genes are TRBV2 and TRBJ2-4; a possible D gene is TRBD2 (5 bases). Germline V CDR1 and CDR2: SNHLY, FYNNEI. This CDR3 is 12 amino acids long. CDR3 loop: CASEIAKNIQYF. The CDR3 nucleotides are TGTGCTAGCGAGATAGCCAAAAACATTCAGTACTTC.

The V gene is TRBV7-9, the J gene TRBJ2-3; tentatively, D is TRBD2 (5 bases). The ends were cut back, 0 bases at V and 5 bases at J, with 9 bases in the middle. This CDR3 region has 14 residues. Germline V gene lookup returns CDR1 SEHNR and CDR2 FQNEAQ (reference sequence). For the CDR3, the DNA is TGTGCCAGCAGCTTAGCGGGAGTGATAGATACGCAGTATTTT. Translated, it gives CASSLAGVIDTQYF.

The chain carries TRBV5-6 and TRBJ2-7; TRBD1 matches at 8 bases. CDR3 size: 14 residues. Germline V CDR1 and CDR2: SGHDT, YYEEEE. V was pared by 4 bases and J by 5 bases, with 8 bases of the junction left unmatched. The CDR3 loop is CASSQRDRFNEQYF. Written as DNA, the CDR3 is TGTGCCAGCAGCCAAAGGGACAGGTTCAACGAGCAGTACTTC. The entire variable domain, with the rest obtained from reference TRBV5-6 and TRBJ2-7, is as follows: DAGVTQSPTHLIKTRGQQVTLRCSPKSGHDTVSWYQQALGQGPQFIFQYYEEEERQRGNFPDRFSGHQFPNYSSELNVNALLLGDSALYLCASSQRDRFNEQYFGPGTRLTVT.